This T cell receptor (beta chain) originates from a study of T cell responses to AZD1222 COVID-19 vaccine. About this clone: What it recognizes is unknown.

The CDR3 length is 16 residues. V trimming: 4 bases; J trimming: 2 bases; junction bases outside the gene matches: 7. The germline gives CDR1 MNHEY, CDR2 SVGAGI. The method was immunoSEQ multiplex PCR; TCRdb's version includes in-frame clones alone and lacks a portion of them. The data hold 130,000 or so clones, with roughly 94% observed a single time. Study-wide findings and caveats: Donors were largely white British and mainly female; clonal diversity was possibly underestimated.

This sequence joins TRBV6-5 and TRBJ2-3, with 9 bases aligning to TRBD1. This sequence was found in an adult in good health. The source was peripheral blood, collected on day 0 of AZD1222 vaccination. The CDR3 reads CASSFFRDRDTDTQYF. In nucleotides, the CDR3 is TGTGCCAGCAGTTTCTTCCGGGACAGGGACACAGATACGCAGTATTTT.